The entry below describes one TCR beta chain. Its antigen is still unknown. No base-level quality is on record; no much larger clone is a single base apart. Other DNA sequences in this sample translate to the same CDR3. CD8 naive samples were obtained by positive selection for CCR7 among CD45RO-negative cells, yielding a CD45RA+CCR7+ population from which TemRA cells were excluded. Donors were healthy HIV-negative adults with no recently reported acute infections or vaccinations. Only Caucasian adults living in Nashville, Tennessee, USA were represented among the donors. After blood collection by leukapheresis, PBMCs were isolated using Ficoll-Histopaque density gradient centrifugation and then cryopreserved in the vapor phase of liquid nitrogen. Analytical flow cytometry was used to check the purity and quantity of each magnetically sorted T cell population. Genomic DNA was isolated from each sorted fraction and quantified by UV absorbance on a Nanodrop 2000c.

These data are taken from a study of shared clonotypes between healthy human individuals (dated by TCRdb to the early 2020s). As for the study more broadly: A couple of women and three men aged 18 to 49 years were included in the cohort. For each donor, CD4 naive and CD4 memory were each given three plates, CD8 naive was given two plates, and CD8 memory was given one plate. The study deeply sequenced blood TCR repertoires of about five healthy adults to estimate repertoire size and the extent of clonotype sharing between individuals. Different laboratories and diverse techniques were used to prepare libraries and sequence TCR repertoires, to increase sequencing depth and limit assay-specific biases. Between about 0.8 and 9 billion PBMCs per donor were obtained by leukapheresis. Broad study findings and their caveats: The small number of donors limited the genetic and exposure-history diversity represented. Based on pairwise subsampling, the degree of clonotype sharing among donors was expected to be affected by sequencing depth. Estimated clonotype richness was generally larger for naive than for memory subsets. Higher generation probabilities were observed for clonotypes shared by all four sorted-subset donors than for non-shared clonotypes. Even with the large sequencing depth, rarefaction of the sorted-subset datasets indicated that sequencing was incomplete. When a handful of donors were compared, the shared fraction of clonotypes was about 5% for naive CD4, roughly 3.3% for naive CD8, 2% to 2.5% for memory CD4, and 0.35% to 0.4% for memory CD8. Only blood was sampled, and tissue TCR repertoires likely differ from those in blood.

From the cysteine up to the phenylalanine, the CDR3 has a length of 13 residues. The sequence is cut down to CDR3 DNA, 39 bases in frame from base 1. Relative to germline, V is missing 0 bases and J is missing 4 bases, with 1 base of the junction outside any gene match. Based on the germline V gene (reference sequence), the CDR1 and CDR2 sequences are GTSNPN and SVGIG. Using the deep immunoSEQ assay, multiplex PCR amplified TCR CDR3 regions from genomic DNA. Extracted genomic DNA from each cell subset was spread evenly across all wells of several immunoSEQ 96-well plates, with each plate serving as a replicate. For sorted subsets, 150 to 250 ng genomic DNA, equal to 30,000 to 35,000 T cell genomes, was loaded into each replicate PCR. Purified libraries were quantified with a Qubit 3.0 fluorometer, sized on a Bioanalyzer 2100, and re-quantified with the KAPA Library Quantification kit. Every immunoSEQ 96-well plate was sequenced on a separate single-read 150-cycle Illumina NextSeq 550 flow cell. As for how the authors treated the data: Because only junctional sequences without quality scores were contained in the immunoSEQ output, filtering matching that applied to full-length reads could not be performed. To assign V/J genes and CDR3, sequences were annotated against IMGT germline references using PyIR, a Python wrapper for IgBLAST v1.9. Reads were removed for weak V/J assignments (E-value above 1e-6), missing CDR3, stop codons, out-of-frame junctions, or ambiguous translated residues. V3J clonotypes were defined as sequences sharing the same inferred V gene, J gene, and CDR3 amino acid sequence. To compute the percentage overlap between repertoires, the number of shared unique clonotypes was divided by the size of the smaller repertoire. Repertoire richness was assessed with RTK rarefaction, the Chao1 estimator, and Recon v2.1 estimates of unobserved clonotypes. For all TCRbeta clonotypes obtained by the gDNA method from four donors, generation probabilities were computed with OLGA. The table comes from immuneACCESS by way of TCRdb, which keeps in-frame sequences with V and J called. Part of the clones is missing from these tables; in studies checked, under half for an unresolved V gene and the rest for unknown reasons. Clone size and V and J calls were adopted from that table, with D and trimming inferred from the DNA. Present in this sample are over 2 million clones, less than 95% of which were seen just once. The ten largest clones take up around 1.1% of the sample.

The chain joins TRBV30 to TRBJ1-1; TRBD1 aligns with 8 central bases. The specimen was naive CD8+ T cells sorted from blood. Per the publication, the cell subset or site label means: CD45RA+CCR7+. This sequence originates from a man younger than 35 in good health. The nucleotide sequence reads TGTGCCTGGAGTGTTGGACAGGGCACTGAAGCTTTCTTT. This codes for CAWSVGQGTEAFF.